Listed here are 20 T cell receptor beta chains from one sample, sequenced in a study of identical twins. MiXCR was run by TCRdb on the 5' RACE reads, yielding one entry per CDR3 protein. This sample has about 160,000 distinct CDR3 sequences, with roughly 3.2% found just once. The sample taken for sequencing was memory T cells sorted from blood. These receptors were obtained from a man aged 18 to 29 in good health.

V is TRBV20-1 and J is TRBJ2-3, with 7 bases lining up with TRBD2. The length of the CDR3 is 14 residues. CDR1 and CDR2 from the germline V gene are DFQATT and SNEGSKA (reference sequence). CDR3 loop: CRARAGPRADTQYF. CDR3 nucleotides: TGCAGGGCCCGAGCGGGGCCCCGGGCAGATACGCAGTATTTT.

This clonotype was seen ten or more times. The V and J genes are TRBV20-1 and TRBJ2-5; D is ambiguous. The CDR3 consists of 13 residues. The V end was cut by 5 bases, the J end by 1 base, with 11 bases between. Germline values: CDR1 DFQATT, CDR2 SNEGSKA (reference sequence). The CDR3 region has the DNA TGCAGTGCTCCGGTAGCCCTCCAAGAGACCCAGTACTTC. Its protein product is CSAPVALQETQYF.

Turning to this clonotype: This sequence may be a read error, since a much larger clone differs from it by one base. The chain joins TRBV6-2 or TRBV6-3 to TRBJ2-1, with 10 bases matching TRBD2. The V gene's germline CDR1 is MNHEY and CDR2 SVGEGT. This CDR3 has 15 residues. Losses at the gene ends were 6 bases for V and 15 bases for J; bases not matched to a gene: 17. CDR3 region: CASSYREISGRTMFF. In nucleotides, the CDR3 is TGTGCCAGCAGCTACAGGGAAATTAGCGGGAGGACCATGTTCTTC.

This clonotype occurred many times. The chain couples TRBV5-1 to TRBJ2-5; D is possibly TRBD2 (6 bases). The length of the CDR3 is 14 residues. Looked up from germline, CDR1 is SGHRS and CDR2 is YFSETQ. Trimming pared 0 bases from V and 3 bases from J, leaving 9 bases between. The CDR3 bases are TGCGCCAGCAGCTTGGCATGGGGGGAAGAGACCCAGTACTTC. This sequence encodes CASSLAWGEETQYF.

This clonotype was seen a handful of times. The V and J genes are TRBV14 and TRBJ2-7; D might be TRBD2 (6 bases). Germline V lookup: CDR1 SGHDN, CDR2 FVKESK. Trimming left V 1 base short and J 3 bases short, with 10 bases between. This CDR3 is 14 amino acids long. CDR3 sequence reads: CASSQGDFIYEQYF. DNA for the CDR3: TGTGCCAGCAGCCAAGGGGACTTCATCTACGAGCAGTACTTC. Full variable domain (missing parts from reference TRBV14 and TRBJ2-7): EAGVTQFPSHSVIEKGQTVTLRCDPISGHDNLYWYRRVMGKEIKFLLHFVKESKQDESGMPNNRFLAERTGGTYSTLKVQPAELEDSGVYFCASSQGDFIYEQYFGPGTRLTVT.

This clonotype occurred many times. The chain recombines TRBV2 with TRBJ1-1; TRBD1 matches at 7 bases. V lost 7 bases to trimming and J lost 3 bases; unmatched junction nucleotides: 5. CDR3 length equals 13 residues. Germline CDR1 SNHLY, CDR2 FYNNEI. This CDR3 reads CASKTGWDTEAFF. CDR3 DNA sequence: TGTGCCAGCAAGACAGGGTGGGACACTGAAGCTTTCTTT. Full variable domain (outside the CDR3, taken from reference TRBV2 and TRBJ1-1): EPEVTQTPSHQVTQMGQEVILRCVPISNHLYFYWYRQILGQKVEFLVSFYNNEISEKSEIFDDQFSVERPDGSNFTLKIRSTKLEDSAMYFCASKTGWDTEAFFGQGTRLTVV.

This clonotype was recorded at least ten times. The V call is TRBV12-3 or TRBV12-4, the J call TRBJ2-7; D not resolved. The CDR3 spans 14 residues. V lost 5 bases and J 0 bases, leaving 11 bases between the germline ends. Here the CDR3 DNA reads TGTGCCAGCAGTGCCCAACAGTTCTCCTACGAGCAGTACTTC. It yields the protein CASSAQQFSYEQYF.

This clonotype was recorded at least ten times. The rearrangement uses TRBV4-2 and TRBJ1-5; D call uncertain. There are 16 residues in the CDR3. Deletions cut 4 bases from V and 4 bases from J, with 17 bases between. Germline values: CDR1 LGHNA, CDR2 YNFKEQ. The CDR3 sequence: CASSPLGLGKNQPQHF. The CDR3, as DNA: TGTGCCAGCAGCCCCCTGGGTCTTGGGAAAAATCAGCCCCAGCATTTT.

Ten or more counts support this clonotype. The genes are TRBV3-1 and TRBJ2-7; D not certain. V was cut by 0 bases and J by 3 bases, with 0 bases left in between. The CDR3 has 11 amino acids. Germline V gene lookup returns CDR1 LGHDT and CDR2 YNNKEL (reference sequence). CDR3 sequence (DNA): TGTGCCAGCAGCCAAGACTACGAGCAGTACTTC. Translation: CASSQDYEQYF.

This clonotype was detected many times. The chain has TRBV29-1 and TRBJ2-5; D is undetermined. Germline V gives CDR1 SQVTM, CDR2 ANQGSEA. V lost 4 bases, J lost 5 bases, and 8 bases lay in between. The CDR3 runs 11 residues. The CDR3 sequence: CSVALEETQYF. The CDR3 DNA sequence: TGCAGCGTTGCGCTGGAGGAGACCCAGTACTTC. The full variable domain, its missing parts supplied by reference TRBV29-1 and TRBJ2-5, is SAVISQKPSRDICQRGTSLTIQCQVDSQVTMMFWYRQQPGQSLTLIATANQGSEATYESGFVIDKFPISRPNLTFSTLTVSNMSPEDSSIYLCSVALEETQYFGPGTRLLVL.

This clonotype was counted ten times or more. For the CDR3, the DNA is TGTGCCACCGCGAGTCGGGACAATGAGCAGTTCTTC. Its translation: CATASRDNEQFF. The chain is built from TRBV10-3 and TRBJ2-1; no firm D call. CDR3 length: 12 residues. The germline V gene has CDR1 ENHRY and CDR2 SYGVKD. V lost 10 bases, J lost 5 bases, and 12 bases lay in between.

This clonotype was counted many times. The chain has TRBV24-1 and TRBJ2-7; D not resolved. V shed 4 bases and J shed 6 bases, with 12 bases lying between them. CDR1 and CDR2 (germline): KGHDR, SFDVKD. CDR3 length equals 13 residues. CDR3 sequence reads: CATSDTTGPEQYF. DNA of the CDR3: TGTGCCACCAGTGACACGACCGGGCCCGAGCAGTACTTC.

The sample holds many counts of this clonotype. V gene TRBV12-3 or TRBV12-4 combines with J gene TRBJ2-4; possibly TRBD2 for D (7 bases). The V and J ends lost 6 bases and 10 bases respectively, with 25 bases between them. The CDR3 consists of 16 residues. CDR3 in DNA: TGTGCCAGCAGCGGGGGGCAGGTGCCCGGAGGAGATATTCAGTACTTC. It codes for CASSGGQVPGGDIQYF.

This clonotype has ten or more counts. The chain recombines TRBV6-1 with TRBJ1-3; D is perhaps TRBD1 (6 bases). Trimming stripped 8 bases from V and 3 bases from J, with 17 bases between. The CDR3 extends over 15 amino acids. The germline gives CDR1 MNHNS, CDR2 SASEGT. Here the CDR3 DNA reads TGTGCCAGCGCCTCCCCGGGGGCGGTTGGAAACACCATATATTTT. Its translation: CASASPGAVGNTIYF.

Ten or more counts support this clonotype. V is TRBV11-2 and J is TRBJ2-4, with D possibly being TRBD2 (5 bases). Looked up from germline, CDR1 is SGHAT and CDR2 is FQNNGV. The length of the CDR3 is 14 residues. V was clipped by 6 bases and J by 5 bases, with 14 bases between them. CDR3 protein: CASSQAKGENIQYF. DNA of the CDR3: TGTGCCAGCAGTCAAGCGAAGGGAGAAAACATTCAGTACTTC.

This clonotype was counted many times. The CDR3 here is CAISFTSGSNPNNEQFF. CDR3 nucleotides: TGTGCCATCAGCTTTACTAGCGGGAGTAATCCCAACAATGAGCAGTTCTTC. The chain uses TRBV10-3 and TRBJ2-1; 11 bases fit TRBD2. Trimming at V came to 6 bases and at J to 5 bases, leaving 12 bases not matched to a gene. Germline V gene data show CDR1 as ENHRY and CDR2 as SYGVKD. This CDR3 contains 17 residues.

This clonotype showed up just a few times. V and J are TRBV25-1 and TRBJ1-2; no clear D gene. The CDR3 runs to 12 residues. V lost 4 bases and J lost 7, with 10 bases in between. CDR1 is MGHDK and CDR2 is SYGVNS in the germline V gene. This CDR3 reads CASSVVEVGYTF. Written as DNA, the CDR3 is TGTGCCAGCAGTGTGGTGGAGGTTGGCTACACCTTC.

In its sample, this clonotype was seen many times. This chain links TRBV5-6 with TRBJ2-7; maybe TRBD2 (6 bases). Trimming left V 7 bases short and J 0 bases short, with 14 bases between. The CDR3 spans 14 residues. Germline CDR1 and CDR2: SGHDT and YYEEEE. CDR3 nucleotides: TGTGCCAGCCAGGGAGGACCGAGCTCCTACGAGCAGTACTTC. It codes for CASQGGPSSYEQYF.

The sample holds many counts of this clonotype. The chain has TRBV4-2 and TRBJ2-2; D is possibly TRBD2 (6 bases). Germline values: CDR1 LGHNA, CDR2 YNFKEQ. V dropped 4 bases and J dropped 1 base, with 13 bases sitting between them. This CDR3 spans 16 amino acids. The CDR3 DNA sequence: TGTGCCAGCAGCCCGGTAGCGGAGAAGAACACCGGGGAGCTGTTTTTT. It yields the protein CASSPVAEKNTGELFF.

This clonotype was seen a handful of times. The V call is TRBV20-1, the J call TRBJ2-7; 7 nucleotides agree with TRBD2. The germline V gene encodes CDR1 DFQATT and CDR2 SNEGSKA (reference sequence). Losses at the gene ends were 3 bases for V and 4 bases for J; bases not matched to a gene: 6. The CDR3 is 13 residues long. This CDR3 is CSARTSWGYEQYF. CDR3 bases: TGCAGTGCTAGGACTAGCTGGGGGTACGAGCAGTACTTC.